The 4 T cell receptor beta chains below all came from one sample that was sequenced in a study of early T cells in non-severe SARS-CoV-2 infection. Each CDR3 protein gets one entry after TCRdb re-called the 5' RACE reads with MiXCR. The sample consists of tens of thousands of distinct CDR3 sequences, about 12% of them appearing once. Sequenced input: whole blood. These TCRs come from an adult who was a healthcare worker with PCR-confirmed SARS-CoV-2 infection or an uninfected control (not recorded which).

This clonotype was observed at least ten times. The chain's CDR3 is CASSWTSGADYNEQFF. The CDR3 bases are TGTGCCAGCAGTTGGACTAGCGGGGCCGACTACAATGAGCAGTTCTTC. The J gene is TRBJ2-1, the V gene TRBV5-8; 12 bases map to TRBD2. CDR1 SGHTS and CDR2 YDEGEE come from the germline V gene. The CDR3 is 16 amino acids. The V segment lost 5 bases and the J segment 3 bases; nucleotides outside the gene matches: 6.

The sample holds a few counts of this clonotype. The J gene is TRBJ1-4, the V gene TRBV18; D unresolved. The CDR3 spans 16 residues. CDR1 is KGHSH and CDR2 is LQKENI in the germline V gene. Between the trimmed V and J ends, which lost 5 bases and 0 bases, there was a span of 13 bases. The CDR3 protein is CASSTHPPATNEKLFF. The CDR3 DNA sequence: TGTGCCAGCTCAACTCATCCCCCTGCAACTAATGAAAAACTGTTTTTT.

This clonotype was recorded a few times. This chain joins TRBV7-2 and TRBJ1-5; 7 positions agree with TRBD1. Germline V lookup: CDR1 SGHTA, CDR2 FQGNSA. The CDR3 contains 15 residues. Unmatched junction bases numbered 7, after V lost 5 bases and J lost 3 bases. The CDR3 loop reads CASSLDRVDNQPQHF. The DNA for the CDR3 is TGTGCCAGCAGCCTCGACAGGGTCGACAATCAGCCCCAGCATTTT.

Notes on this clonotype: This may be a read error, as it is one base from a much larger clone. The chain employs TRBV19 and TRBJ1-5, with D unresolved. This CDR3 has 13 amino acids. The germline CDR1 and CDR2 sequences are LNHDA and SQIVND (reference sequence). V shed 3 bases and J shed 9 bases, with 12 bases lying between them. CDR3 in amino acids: CASSITRDRPQHF. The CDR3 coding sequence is TGTGCCAGTAGTATCACAAGAGATCGGCCCCAGCATTTT.